The sequence of this T cell receptor beta chain was determined in a study of CD8 T cells in Susac syndrome. This clonotype was seen only a few times. RNA amounts of about 0.5 to 1 ug underwent reverse transcription with random hexamers. TCRdb independently ran MiXCR on the immunoSEQ multiplex PCR reads; one entry per CDR3 protein. The sample has around 150,000 distinct CDR3 sequences; 90% to 95% are singletons. Germline V gives CDR1 LGHNA, CDR2 YSLEER. The trim removed 2 bases at V and 7 bases at J, leaving 3 bases unmatched. This CDR3 has 15 amino acids. The chain joins TRBV4-3 to TRBJ2-1, with 12 positions matching TRBD1. The source material was CD8+ T cells from PBMCs. The origin of this receptor is a human donor in good health. The CDR3 nucleotides are TGCGCCAGCAGCCAACCGGGACAGGGGGCGAATGAGCAGTTCTTC. This codes for CASSQPGQGANEQFF.